This entry lists 24 T cell receptor beta chains sequenced from one sample in a study of T cell responses to AZD1222 COVID-19 vaccine. TCRdb keeps only in-frame clones here, not all; method: immunoSEQ multiplex PCR. Here the sample spans about 160,000 clones, about nine tenths being singletons. The sample in question was peripheral blood, obtained on day 0 of AZD1222 vaccination. These receptors came from an adult in good health.

This clone was recorded a few times. The chain couples TRBV19 to TRBJ1-1; TRBD1 is a possible D gene (6 bases). The CDR3 runs 12 residues. V lost 6 bases, J lost 8 bases, and 13 bases lay in between. Germline CDR1 reads LNHDA; CDR2 reads SQIVND (reference sequence). As DNA, the CDR3 is TGTGCCAGTAGCCGAGGGGGTATCGAAGCTTTCTTT. Translation gives CASSRGGIEAFF.

V usage is TRBV7-2 and J usage is TRBJ2-3; TRBD2 matches at 11 bases. V was clipped by 4 bases and J by 0 bases; unmatched bases: 9. Germline V CDR1 and CDR2: SGHTA, FQGNSA. The length of the CDR3 is 18 residues. The CDR3 coding sequence is TGTGCCAGCAGCTCCCCTAGCGGGAGGTCAACTAGCACAGATACGCAGTATTTT. The encoded protein is CASSSPSGRSTSTDTQYF. The full variable domain, its missing parts supplied by reference TRBV7-2 and TRBJ2-3, is GAGVSQSPSNKVTEKGKDVELRCDPISGHTALYWYRQSLGQGLEFLIYFQGNSAPDKSGLPSDRFSAERTGGSVSTLTIQRTQQEDSAVYLCASSSPSGRSTSTDTQYFGPGTRLTVL.

The gene calls are TRBV4-2 and TRBJ1-5; the match to TRBD1 covers 8 bases. The CDR3 is made up of 17 amino acids. With V trimmed by 5 bases and J by 10 bases, 19 bases remained unmatched. The germline gives CDR1 LGHNA, CDR2 YNFKEQ. DNA for the CDR3: TGTGCCAGCAGCAGGGTGGTTGCTCCGGACAGGGAGAGCCCCCAGCATTTT. Its translation is CASSRVVAPDRESPQHF.

This sequence joins TRBV19 and TRBJ1-2; no clear D gene. CDR1 is LNHDA, CDR2 SQIVND, per germline (reference sequence). The length of the CDR3 is 13 residues. CDR3 coding DNA: TGTGTCACTCAAGGGAGGACTAACTATGGCTACACCTTC. Translation: CVTQGRTNYGYTF. The full variable domain, completed using reference TRBV19 and TRBJ1-2, is DGGITQSPKYLFRKEGQNVTLSCEQNLNHDAMYWYRQDPGQGLRLIYYSQIVNDFQKGDIAEGYSVSREKKESFPLTVTSAQKNPTAFYLCVTQGRTNYGYTFGSGTRLTVV.

The chain combines TRBV14 with TRBJ1-3; unclear D gene. Trimming left V 2 bases short and J 1 base short, with 6 bases between. The CDR3 is 14 amino acids. Germline CDR1 reads SGHDN; CDR2 reads FVKESK. Here the CDR3 reads CASSQRSSGNTIYF. DNA for the CDR3: TGTGCCAGCAGCCAAAGGTCGTCTGGAAACACCATATATTTT.

The chain has TRBV19 and TRBJ1-1, with D uncertain. There are 13 residues in the CDR3. The germline V gene has CDR1 LNHDA and CDR2 SQIVND (reference sequence). Trimming removed 7 bases from V and 5 bases from J, with 14 bases in between. CDR3 nucleotide sequence: TGTGCCAGTACGGTGGGTGCTGGGACTGAAGCTTTCTTT. Encoded protein: CASTVGAGTEAFF.

The rearrangement links TRBV2 to TRBJ1-3; no clear D. CDR1 SNHLY and CDR2 FYNNEI come from the germline V gene. The CDR3 loop spans 11 amino acids. V gave up 8 bases and J gave up 4 bases, with 6 bases separating them. CDR3 DNA: TGTGCCAGCCGCGGCGGAAACACCATATATTTT. This sequence encodes CASRGGNTIYF.

This sequence joins TRBV19 and TRBJ2-6; D is undetermined. The germline V gene encodes CDR1 LNHDA and CDR2 SQIVND (reference sequence). Deletions cut 5 bases from V and 2 bases from J, with 13 bases between. The CDR3 has 16 amino acids. The CDR3 bases are TGTGCCAGTAGTGCCGATCCAGGCCCTGGGGCCAACGTCCTGACTTTC. Protein sequence: CASSADPGPGANVLTF.

The rearrangement uses TRBV19 and TRBJ1-2; D gene unclear. With 7 bases removed from V and 8 bases from J, the gap between germline ends came to 17 bases. This CDR3 comprises 13 residues. Germline V gene data show CDR1 as LNHDA and CDR2 as SQIVND (reference sequence). CDR3 sequence: CASNTSPPEGYTF. The CDR3 DNA is TGTGCCAGTAATACGAGTCCTCCTGAGGGCTACACCTTC.

The chain couples TRBV28 to TRBJ1-5; D is uncertain. Germline assignment: CDR1 MDHEN and CDR2 SYDVKM. V lost 6 bases to trimming and J lost 0 bases, with 9 bases between them. The CDR3 runs to 14 residues. In DNA form, the CDR3 reads TGTGCCAGCAGGCGAGAGGATAGCAATCAGCCCCAGCATTTT. This codes for CASRREDSNQPQHF.

This chain joins TRBV3-1 (or the pseudogene TRBV3-2) and TRBJ1-1; no reliable D call. V lost 6 bases to trimming and J lost 4 bases, with 9 bases between them. From germline, CDR1 is LGHDT and CDR2 YNNKEL (reference sequence). CDR3 length: 12 residues. The CDR3 DNA sequence: TGTGCCAGCAGGGGTCCGGGCACTGAAGCTTTCTTT. As protein: CASRGPGTEAFF.

As concerns this clone: At one of its ends the junction is not consistent with the germline gene, which may arise from a read error. J is TRBJ2-1 and V is TRBV7-7; 9 positions match TRBD2. The CDR3 covers 16 residues. Germline V gene data show CDR1 as SSHAT and CDR2 as FNYEAQ (reference sequence). The DNA of the CDR3 is TGTGCTAGCAGCTTCGGGTCGACTAGCGGAAAAAATGAGCAGTTCTTC. Its protein is CASSFGSTSGKNEQFF. Drawing the rest from reference TRBV7-7 and TRBJ2-1, the complete variable domain is GAGVSQSPRYKVTKRGQDVTLRCDPISSHATLYWYQQALGQGPEFLTYFNYEAQPDKSGLPSDRFSAERPEGSISTLTIQRTEQRDSAMYRCASSFGSTSGKNEQFFGPGTRLTVL.

J is TRBJ1-2 and V is TRBV5-1, with 8 bases that match TRBD1. J lost 3 bases, V lost 0 bases, and 4 bases had no gene match. CDR1 is SGHRS, CDR2 YFSETQ, per germline. This CDR3 has 15 amino acids. The CDR3 loop is CASSLVQGADYGYTF. As DNA, the CDR3 is TGCGCCAGCAGCTTGGTGCAGGGGGCCGACTATGGCTACACCTTC.

The J gene is TRBJ2-1, the V gene TRBV6-2 or TRBV6-3; 11 nucleotides align to TRBD2. This CDR3 is 17 amino acids long. Germline V CDR1 and CDR2: MNHEY, SVGEGT. V was clipped by 4 bases and J by 4 bases; unmatched bases: 9. The CDR3 reads CASSSSRTSGPYNEQFF. CDR3 DNA: TGTGCCAGCAGTTCATCCCGGACTAGCGGGCCGTACAATGAGCAGTTCTTC.

The chain employs TRBV18 and TRBJ1-2, with D unresolved. Looked up from germline, CDR1 is KGHSH and CDR2 is LQKENI. This CDR3 is 13 amino acids long. Trimming pared 3 bases from V and 4 bases from J, leaving 9 bases between. The CDR3: CASSPEATYGYTF. The DNA of the CDR3 is TGTGCCAGCTCACCTGAGGCGACCTATGGCTACACCTTC.

Remarks on this clone: The identical CDR3 is also encoded by other nucleotide sequences in the sample. The V gene is TRBV28, the J gene TRBJ2-2; D is ambiguous. Per germline, CDR1 MDHEN and CDR2 SYDVKM. The CDR3 has 14 amino acids. The V end was cut by 2 bases, the J end by 2 bases, with 6 bases between. CDR3 coding DNA: TGTGCCAGCAGTTTAGGACCTAACACCGGGGAGCTGTTTTTT. Encoded protein: CASSLGPNTGELFF.

The V and J genes are TRBV28 and TRBJ1-1, with D unclear. Trimming shortened V by 5 bases and J by 6 bases, and 16 bases separated the two germline ends. Germline CDR1 is MDHEN and CDR2 is SYDVKM. This CDR3 has 14 amino acids. CDR3 sequence (DNA): TGTGCCAGCAGTCGGGCAACCATTCCCCCTGAAGCTTTCTTT. Its translation is CASSRATIPPEAFF.

The V call is TRBV29-1, the J call TRBJ1-4, with D possibly matching TRBD1 (6 bases). The CDR3 loop spans 13 amino acids. V was clipped by 5 bases and J by 8 bases, with 15 bases between them. From germline, CDR1 is SQVTM and CDR2 ANQGSEA. The CDR3 region has the DNA TGCAGCGTTAGAGGCAGGGGTGTCGAAAAACTGTTTTTT. Translating gives CSVRGRGVEKLFF.

The chain joins TRBV6-5 to TRBJ1-4, with a tentative D call TRBD1 (6 bases). The CDR3 totals 15 residues. Germline V CDR1 and CDR2: MNHEY, SVGAGI. Trimming removed 5 bases from V and 5 bases from J, with 15 bases in between. In DNA form, the CDR3 reads TGTGCCAGCAGTAACTACAGGGCCACGAATGAAAAACTGTTTTTT. It specifies CASSNYRATNEKLFF.

The J gene is TRBJ2-3, the V gene TRBV7-2, with D possibly TRBD1 on 6 matching bases. V gave up 3 bases and J gave up 5 bases, with 9 bases separating them. The V gene's germline CDR1 is SGHTA and CDR2 FQGNSA. This CDR3 contains 13 residues. The CDR3 DNA sequence: TGTGCCAGCAGCTTGCAGGGGCAAGATACGCAGTATTTT. Translating it yields CASSLQGQDTQYF.

CDR3 nucleotides: TGTGCCAGCACCTTGAAAAAGGGGGCGGTTGAAGCCAAAAACATTCAGTACTTC. Protein: CASTLKKGAVEAKNIQYF. The chain is built from TRBV13 and TRBJ2-4; 7 bases agree with TRBD1. Germline V gene data show CDR1 as PRHDT and CDR2 as FYEKMQ (reference sequence). The CDR3 consists of 18 residues. J was trimmed by 0 bases and V by 7 bases; bases with no gene match: 15.

The V gene is TRBV6-4, the J gene TRBJ2-1; 10 bases align to TRBD2. With V trimmed by 6 bases and J by 4 bases, 6 bases remained unmatched. Germline CDR1 is MRHNA and CDR2 is SNTAGT. The CDR3 is 15 residues long. In DNA, the CDR3 is TGTGCCAGCAGCACCGGGACTAGCGTATACAATGAGCAGTTCTTC. Translated, it gives CASSTGTSVYNEQFF.

This rearrangement joins TRBV7-2 to TRBJ2-5, with D perhaps given as TRBD1 or TRBD2 (5 bases each). Germline V lookup: CDR1 SGHTA, CDR2 FQGNSA. This CDR3 has 13 amino acids. Trimming shortened V by 4 bases and J by 3 bases, and 9 bases separated the two germline ends. The CDR3 loop reads CASSWRGEETQYF. For the CDR3, the DNA is TGTGCCAGCAGCTGGAGAGGGGAAGAGACCCAGTACTTC.

This chain uses TRBV19 with TRBJ2-7; D could derive from TRBD1 or TRBD2 (5 bases each). V was shortened by 3 bases and J by 7 bases, with 13 bases between the two germline ends. This CDR3 region has 13 residues. Germline assignment: CDR1 LNHDA and CDR2 SQIVND (reference sequence). The CDR3 spells CASSIQGDKEQYF. The CDR3 nucleotides read TGTGCCAGTAGTATCCAGGGAGATAAAGAGCAGTACTTC.